A selection of T cell receptor beta chains follows, all from one sample in a study of T cell responses to AZD1222 COVID-19 vaccine. The repertoire was sequenced with immunoSEQ multiplex PCR; TCRdb's copy has only in-frame clones and lacks some. The repertoire consists of about 140,000 clones, with 90% occurring once and the leading ten covering more than 3%. The starting material was peripheral blood, obtained on day 0 of AZD1222 vaccination. These receptors came from an adult in good health. Each CDR3 is given with its conserved first and last residue. The D gene is left open where the match is weak. Size values are once, few and many counts, or a class for expanded clones, and some rows have none.

TRBV30	TRBD1	.	TRBJ2-2	TGTGCCTGGAGTGTACTTTGGGACAGGGACACCGGGGAGCTGTTTTTT	CAWSVLWDRDTGELFF
TRBV3-1/TRBV3-2	.	.	TRBJ1-6	TGTGCCAGCAGCCAAAAGTGGCTTTCACCCCTCCACTTT	CASSQKWLSPLHF
TRBV18	TRBD1	few	TRBJ1-2	TGTGCCAGCTCACCTGAAAGGGACAGGGCCTATGGCTACACCTTC	CASSPERDRAYGYTF
TRBV9	TRBD1	.	TRBJ2-2	TGTGCCAGCAGCGGCCGGGACAGGGGTACCGGGGAGCTGTTTTTT	CASSGRDRGTGELFF
TRBV19	.	.	TRBJ1-5	TGTGCCAGTGGTGCCTGGTCAGGGGTGCCGGGCAATCAGCCCCAGCATTTT	CASGAWSGVPGNQPQHF
TRBV14	.	.	TRBJ1-2	TGTGCCAGCAGCCAAGAGCAGGTCGGCTATGGCTACACCTTC	CASSQEQVGYGYTF
TRBV24-1	.	.	TRBJ2-7	TGTGCCACCAGTGATTTTCGAGGCGACGACCCGGGACGGGCCTCTCCCTACGAGCAGTACTTC	CATSDFRGDDPGRASPYEQYF
TRBV18	.	.	TRBJ2-2	TGTGCCAGCTCACCTCGGGGGCACACCGGGGAGCTGTTTTTT	CASSPRGHTGELFF
TRBV27	.	.	TRBJ2-2	TGTGCCAGCAGTCGGGACTCCCCAGACACCGGGGAGCTGTTTTTT	CASSRDSPDTGELFF
TRBV25-1	TRBD1	.	TRBJ1-4	TGTGCCAGCAGTGAATACAGGGGGCTGGGGGAAAAACTGTTTTTT	CASSEYRGLGEKLFF
TRBV2	TRBD2	.	TRBJ2-2	TGTGCCAGCACTAGCGGGAGTTTCACCGGGGAGCTGTTTTTT	CASTSGSFTGELFF
TRBV3-1/TRBV3-2	.	.	TRBJ2-3	TGTGCCAGCAGACACGATGGGGCGATCACAGATACGCAGTATTTT	CASRHDGAITDTQYF
TRBV27	.	once	TRBJ1-5	TGTGCCAGCAGTTCAACCGCCGCTTGGTCCGGTCAGCCCCAGCATTTT	CASSSTAAWSGQPQHF
TRBV19	TRBD2	.	TRBJ2-7	TGTGCCAGTAGTCCTACGGGACTAGCTGGCGACGAGCAGTACTTC	CASSPTGLAGDEQYF
TRBV7-9	.	.	TRBJ1-1	TGTGCCAGCAGAATGGGGGCCCGACCGAAGAACACTGAAGCTTTCTTT	CASRMGARPKNTEAFF
TRBV30	.	.	TRBJ1-6	TGTGCCTGGAGTTCCGGGACACTTTCCGCGGGAAGACCCCTCCACTTT	CAWSSGTLSAGRPLHF
TRBV12-3/TRBV12-4	TRBD2	.	TRBJ2-5	TGTGCCAGCAGGCGGACTAGTGAAGAGACCCAGTACTTC	CASRRTSEETQYF
TRBV5-1	TRBD2	.	TRBJ2-5	TGCGCCAGCAGCAGGGGACTAGCGGGAGGAGTCGAGACCCAGTACTTC	CASSRGLAGGVETQYF
TRBV5-4	.	.	TRBJ1-4	TGTGCCAGCAGCTTGGGTGTAAAAGGGGAACTGTTTTTT	CASSLGVKGELFF
TRBV6-5	.	.	TRBJ2-1	TGTGCCAGCAAAAATAGGAGGAGCTCCTACAATGAGCAGTTCTTC	CASKNRRSSYNEQFF
TRBV7-7	TRBD2	once	TRBJ2-2	TGTGCTAGCAGCTTAGGAGCGGGAGGAGGCACCGGGGAGCTGTTTTTT	CASSLGAGGGTGELFF
TRBV2	.	.	TRBJ2-3	TGTGCCAGCAGTGGGCGACAGGGAGGAAATACGCAGTATTTT	CASSGRQGGNTQYF
TRBV7-9	TRBD1	.	TRBJ2-5	TGTGCCAGCAGCTCGGACAGGCAAGAGACCCAGTACTTC	CASSSDRQETQYF
TRBV7-9	TRBD2	.	TRBJ2-1	TGTGCCAGCAGCCAAAGACCGGGACTAGCGGGTGAGCAGTTCTTC	CASSQRPGLAGEQFF
TRBV9	.	.	TRBJ2-1	TGTGCCAGCAGCCCCCTCCTCCGGGACTCGGAGCAGTTCTTC	CASSPLLRDSEQFF
TRBV7-2	.	.	TRBJ1-1	TGTGCCAGCAGCTCAGGAGGGGGGAACACTGAAGCTTTCTTT	CASSSGGGNTEAFF
TRBV2	.	.	TRBJ2-5	TGTGCCAGCCTCCTCGGGTCACAAGAGACCCAGTACTTC	CASLLGSQETQYF
TRBV11-2	.	.	TRBJ2-3	TGTGCCAGCAGCCCGCTCCTAAACCGGGGCACAGATACGCAGTATTTT	CASSPLLNRGTDTQYF
TRBV7-9	.	.	TRBJ1-2	TGTGCCAGCAGCTCACTCCAGGGTGGAGGAGGCGGCTACACCTTC	CASSSLQGGGGGYTF
TRBV12-3/TRBV12-4	.	.	TRBJ1-1	TGTGCCAGCAGTTTAGGGAACGCTGAAGCTTTCTTT	CASSLGNAEAFF
TRBV19	.	.	TRBJ1-3	TGTGCCAGTCGAACCGACAATTTCTCTGGAAACACCATATATTTT	CASRTDNFSGNTIYF
TRBV10-3	TRBD1	.	TRBJ1-2	TGTGCCATCAGTTCCGGGACAGGGGATGGCTACACCTTC	CAISSGTGDGYTF
TRBV9	.	.	TRBJ2-1	TGTGCCAGCAGCTACGACGGGGGACAGTACAATGAGCAGTTCTTC	CASSYDGGQYNEQFF